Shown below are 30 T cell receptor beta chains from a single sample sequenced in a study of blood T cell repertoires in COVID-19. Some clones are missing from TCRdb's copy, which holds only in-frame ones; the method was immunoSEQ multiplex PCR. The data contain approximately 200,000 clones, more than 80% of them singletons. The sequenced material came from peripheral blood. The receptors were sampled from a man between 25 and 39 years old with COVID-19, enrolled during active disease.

The CDR3 here is CASSSHPGQGITYIGYTF. In DNA form, the CDR3 reads TGTGCCAGTAGTAGCCATCCGGGACAGGGAATTACCTACATTGGCTACACCTTC. This rearrangement joins TRBV19 to TRBJ1-2; 9 bases map to TRBD1. The CDR3 length is 18 residues. The trim removed 4 bases at V and 7 bases at J, leaving 19 bases unmatched. The germline gives CDR1 LNHDA, CDR2 SQIVND (reference sequence).

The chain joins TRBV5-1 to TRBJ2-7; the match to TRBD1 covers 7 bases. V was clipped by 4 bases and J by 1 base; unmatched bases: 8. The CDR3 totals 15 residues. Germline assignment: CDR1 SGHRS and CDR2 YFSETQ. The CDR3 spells CASSPGQYRSYEQYF. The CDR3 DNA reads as TGCGCCAGCAGCCCGGGACAGTATAGATCCTACGAGCAGTACTTC.

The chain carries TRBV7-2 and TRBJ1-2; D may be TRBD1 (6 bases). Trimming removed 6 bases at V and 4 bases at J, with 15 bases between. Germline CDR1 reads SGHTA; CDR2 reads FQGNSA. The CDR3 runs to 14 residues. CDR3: CASSRDTNLYGYTF. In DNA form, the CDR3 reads TGTGCCAGCAGTCGGGACACAAACCTCTATGGCTACACCTTC.

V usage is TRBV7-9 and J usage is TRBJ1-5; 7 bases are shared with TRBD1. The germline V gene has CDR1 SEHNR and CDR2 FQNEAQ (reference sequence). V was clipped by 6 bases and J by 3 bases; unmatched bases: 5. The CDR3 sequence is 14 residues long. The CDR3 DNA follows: TGTGCCAGCAGTCGGACAGGCCCCAATCAGCCCCAGCATTTT. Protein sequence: CASSRTGPNQPQHF.

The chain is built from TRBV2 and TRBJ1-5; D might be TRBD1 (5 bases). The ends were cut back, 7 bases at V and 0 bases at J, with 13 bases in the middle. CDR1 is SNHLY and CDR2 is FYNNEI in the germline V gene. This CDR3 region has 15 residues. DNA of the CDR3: TGTGCCAGCAAGTCCGGGGGTACTAGCAATCAGCCCCAGCATTTT. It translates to CASKSGGTSNQPQHF.

The CDR3 spells CASSYRGAQYF. The DNA of the CDR3 is TGTGCCAGCAGTTACCGTGGAGCGCAGTATTTT. The chain recombines TRBV6-2 or TRBV6-3 with TRBJ2-3, with D unresolved. The V gene's germline CDR1 is MNHEY and CDR2 SVGEGT. CDR3 size: 11 residues. The V gene lost 2 bases and the J gene lost 10 bases, with 7 bases spanning the gap.

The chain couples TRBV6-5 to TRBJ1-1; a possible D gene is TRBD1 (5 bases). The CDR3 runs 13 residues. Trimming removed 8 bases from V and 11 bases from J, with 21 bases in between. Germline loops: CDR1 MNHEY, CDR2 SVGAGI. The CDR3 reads CASGSDGGYRAFF. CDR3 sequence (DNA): TGTGCCAGCGGATCCGACGGGGGGTATCGGGCTTTCTTT.

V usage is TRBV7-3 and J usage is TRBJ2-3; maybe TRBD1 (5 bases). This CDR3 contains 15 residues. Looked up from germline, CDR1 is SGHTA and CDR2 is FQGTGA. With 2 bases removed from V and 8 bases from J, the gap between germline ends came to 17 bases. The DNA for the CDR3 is TGTGCCAGCAGCTTAGGGGTAGGGGCGAGCTTTACGCAGTATTTT. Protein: CASSLGVGASFTQYF.

The CDR3, as DNA: TGTGCCAGCAGCTTCCAGGGCACCTACGAGCAGTACTTC. Translation gives CASSFQGTYEQYF. This chain joins TRBV5-6 and TRBJ2-7; tentatively, D is TRBD1 (5 bases). The CDR3 totals 13 residues. Trimming stripped 2 bases from V and 2 bases from J, with 8 bases between. The germline V gene encodes CDR1 SGHDT and CDR2 YYEEEE.

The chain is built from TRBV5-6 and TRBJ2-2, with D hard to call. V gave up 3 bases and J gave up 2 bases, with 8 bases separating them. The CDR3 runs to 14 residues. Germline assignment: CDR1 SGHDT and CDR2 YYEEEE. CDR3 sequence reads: CASSSRFNTGELFF. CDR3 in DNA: TGTGCCAGCAGCTCCAGGTTTAACACCGGGGAGCTGTTTTTT.

The CDR3 is CASSIIFTGGRVNTEAFF. CDR3 nucleotides: TGTGCCAGTAGTATAATCTTTACAGGGGGCAGGGTGAACACTGAAGCTTTCTTT. V gene TRBV19 combines with J gene TRBJ1-1; the match to TRBD1 covers 9 bases. The CDR3 consists of 18 residues. J was trimmed by 0 bases and V by 2 bases; bases with no gene match: 10. The V gene's germline CDR1 is LNHDA and CDR2 SQIVND (reference sequence).

The CDR3 sequence is CASSESLSGGQPQHF. The CDR3 region has the DNA TGTGCCAGCAGCGAGAGCCTATCAGGGGGACAGCCCCAGCATTTT. The chain uses TRBV7-9 and TRBJ1-5; 7 bases align to TRBD1. V dropped 5 bases and J dropped 7; count of bases not matched to a gene: 11. Germline lookup yields CDR1 SEHNR and CDR2 FQNEAQ (reference sequence). The CDR3 is 15 residues long.

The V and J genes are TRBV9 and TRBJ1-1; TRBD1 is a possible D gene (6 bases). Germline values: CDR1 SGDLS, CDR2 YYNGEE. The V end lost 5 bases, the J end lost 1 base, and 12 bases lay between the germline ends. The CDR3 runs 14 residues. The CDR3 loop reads CASRPGTPNTEAFF. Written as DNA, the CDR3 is TGTGCCAGCAGACCCGGGACACCGAACACTGAAGCTTTCTTT.

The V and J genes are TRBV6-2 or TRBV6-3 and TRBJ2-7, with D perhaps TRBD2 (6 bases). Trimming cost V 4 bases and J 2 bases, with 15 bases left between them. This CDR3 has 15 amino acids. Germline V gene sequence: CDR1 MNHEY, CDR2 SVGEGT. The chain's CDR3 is CASSSVLATTYEQYF. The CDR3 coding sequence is TGTGCCAGCAGTTCCGTGCTAGCGACAACCTACGAGCAGTACTTC.

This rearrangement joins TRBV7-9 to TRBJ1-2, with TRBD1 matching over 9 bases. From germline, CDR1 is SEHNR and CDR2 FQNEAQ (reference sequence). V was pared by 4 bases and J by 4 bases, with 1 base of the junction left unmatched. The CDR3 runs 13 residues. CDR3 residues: CASSWGQGYGYTF. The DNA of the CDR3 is TGTGCCAGCAGCTGGGGACAGGGCTATGGCTACACCTTC.

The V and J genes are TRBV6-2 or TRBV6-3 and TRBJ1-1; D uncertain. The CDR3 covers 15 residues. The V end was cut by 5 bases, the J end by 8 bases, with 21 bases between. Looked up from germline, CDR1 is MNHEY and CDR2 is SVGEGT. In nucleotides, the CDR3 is TGTGCCAGCAGTCCGTCACAATTGGCCCAGGTAGAAGCTTTCTTT. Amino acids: CASSPSQLAQVEAFF.

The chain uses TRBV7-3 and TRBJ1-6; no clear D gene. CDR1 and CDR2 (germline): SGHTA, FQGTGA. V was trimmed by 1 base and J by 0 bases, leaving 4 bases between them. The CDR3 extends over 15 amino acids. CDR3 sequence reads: CASSLRSSYNSPLHF. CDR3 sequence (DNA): TGTGCCAGCAGCTTAAGGAGCTCCTATAATTCACCCCTCCACTTT.

Written as DNA, the CDR3 is TGTGCCAGCAGCTTGGGGACAGGGGGAGGTTACGAGCAGTACTTC. Translating gives CASSLGTGGGYEQYF. The V call is TRBV5-6, the J call TRBJ2-7; 10 nucleotides match TRBD1. With 0 bases clipped from V and 4 bases from J, the junction kept 4 bases outside the gene matches. The CDR3 is 15 amino acids. The germline CDR1 and CDR2 sequences are SGHDT and YYEEEE. Variable domain in full (rest from reference TRBV5-6 and TRBJ2-7): DAGVTQSPTHLIKTRGQQVTLRCSPKSGHDTVSWYQQALGQGPQFIFQYYEEEERQRGNFPDRFSGHQFPNYSSELNVNALLLGDSALYLCASSLGTGGGYEQYFGPGTRLTVT.

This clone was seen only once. CDR3 sequence: CASSLRQGSNQPQHF. The CDR3 DNA reads as TGTGCCAGCAGTCTCCGACAGGGTAGCAATCAGCCCCAGCATTTT. The chain uses TRBV2 and TRBJ1-5; 7 bases map to TRBD1. This CDR3 spans 15 amino acids. Germline V gene data show CDR1 as SNHLY and CDR2 as FYNNEI. Trimming took 5 bases from V and 0 from J; bases not matched to a gene: 4.

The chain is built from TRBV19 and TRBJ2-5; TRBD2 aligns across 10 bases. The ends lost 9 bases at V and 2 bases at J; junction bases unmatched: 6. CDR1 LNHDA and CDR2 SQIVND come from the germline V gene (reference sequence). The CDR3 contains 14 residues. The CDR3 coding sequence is TGTGCCAGCCGAGCGGGGGGGAAACAAGAGACCCAGTACTTC. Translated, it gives CASRAGGKQETQYF.

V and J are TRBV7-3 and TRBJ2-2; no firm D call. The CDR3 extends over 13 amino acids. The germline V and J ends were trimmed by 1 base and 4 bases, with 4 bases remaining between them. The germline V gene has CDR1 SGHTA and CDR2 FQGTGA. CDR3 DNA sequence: TGTGCCAGCAGCTTAATAATCACCGGGGAGCTGTTTTTT. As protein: CASSLIITGELFF.

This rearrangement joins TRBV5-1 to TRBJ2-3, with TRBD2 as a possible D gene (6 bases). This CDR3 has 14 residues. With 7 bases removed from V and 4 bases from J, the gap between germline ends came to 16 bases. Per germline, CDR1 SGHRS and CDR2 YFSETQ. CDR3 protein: CASGRSTGADTQYF. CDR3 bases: TGCGCCAGCGGGAGGAGTACTGGGGCAGATACGCAGTATTTT.

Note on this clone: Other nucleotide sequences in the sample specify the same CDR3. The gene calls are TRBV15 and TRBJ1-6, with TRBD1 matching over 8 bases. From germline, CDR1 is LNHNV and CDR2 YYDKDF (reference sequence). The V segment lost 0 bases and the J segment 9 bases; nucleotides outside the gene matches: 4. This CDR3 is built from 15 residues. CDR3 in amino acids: CATSRDQGAGSPLHF. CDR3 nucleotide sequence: TGTGCCACCAGCAGAGATCAGGGGGCGGGTTCACCCCTCCACTTT.

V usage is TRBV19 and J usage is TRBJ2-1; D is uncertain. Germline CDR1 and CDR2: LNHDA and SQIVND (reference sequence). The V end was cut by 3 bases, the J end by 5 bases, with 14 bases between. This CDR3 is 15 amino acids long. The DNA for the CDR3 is TGTGCCAGTAGTATTGGCGAATGGGCGAACAATGAGCAGTTCTTC. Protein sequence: CASSIGEWANNEQFF. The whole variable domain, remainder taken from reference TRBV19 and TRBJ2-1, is DGGITQSPKYLFRKEGQNVTLSCEQNLNHDAMYWYRQDPGQGLRLIYYSQIVNDFQKGDIAEGYSVSREKKESFPLTVTSAQKNPTAFYLCASSIGEWANNEQFFGPGTRLTVL.

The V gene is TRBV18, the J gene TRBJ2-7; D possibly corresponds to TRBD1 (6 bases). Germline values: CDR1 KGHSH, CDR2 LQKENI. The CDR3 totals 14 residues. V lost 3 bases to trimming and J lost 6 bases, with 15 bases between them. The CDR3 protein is CASSPGTQSIEQYF. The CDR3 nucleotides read TGTGCCAGCTCACCCGGGACACAGTCTATCGAGCAGTACTTC.

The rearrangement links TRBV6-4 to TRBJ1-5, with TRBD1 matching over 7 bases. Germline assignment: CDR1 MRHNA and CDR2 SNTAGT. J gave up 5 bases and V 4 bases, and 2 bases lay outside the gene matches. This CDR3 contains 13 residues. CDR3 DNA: TGTGCCAGCAGTGTCGACAGGGATCAGCCCCAGCATTTT. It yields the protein CASSVDRDQPQHF.

CDR3 nucleotides: TGTGCCAGCAGCCCAGACAGGGGCCCAAGAAACCGCTATAGCAATCAGCCCCAGCATTTT. Translated, it gives CASSPDRGPRNRYSNQPQHF. J is TRBJ1-5 and V is TRBV6-2 or TRBV6-3, with 8 bases lining up with TRBD1. The CDR3 sequence is 20 residues long. CDR1 MNHEY and CDR2 SVGEGT come from the germline V gene. V lost 6 bases and J lost 0; bases outside the gene matches: 19.

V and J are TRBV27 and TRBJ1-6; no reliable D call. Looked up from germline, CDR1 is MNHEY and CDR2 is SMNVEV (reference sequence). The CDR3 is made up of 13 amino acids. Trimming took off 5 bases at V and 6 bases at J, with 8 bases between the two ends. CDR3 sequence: CASSNERNSPLHF. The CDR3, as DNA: TGTGCCAGCAGTAACGAGCGTAATTCACCCCTCCACTTT.

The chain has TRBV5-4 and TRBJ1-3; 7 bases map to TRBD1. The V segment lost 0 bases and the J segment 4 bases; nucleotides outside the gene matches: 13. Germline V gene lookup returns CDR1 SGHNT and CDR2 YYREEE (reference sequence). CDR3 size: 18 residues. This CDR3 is CASSLDYGEGAPGNTIYF. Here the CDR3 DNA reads TGTGCCAGCAGCTTGGATTATGGCGAGGGGGCGCCGGGAAACACCATATATTTT.

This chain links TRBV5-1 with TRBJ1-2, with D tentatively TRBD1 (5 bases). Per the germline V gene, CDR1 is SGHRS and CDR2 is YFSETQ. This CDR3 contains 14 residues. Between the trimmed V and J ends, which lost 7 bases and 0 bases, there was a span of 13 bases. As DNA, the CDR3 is TGCGCCAGCGGGGCTCGACAGACTAACTATGGCTACACCTTC. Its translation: CASGARQTNYGYTF.